This TCR beta chain was observed in a study of blood T cell repertoires in COVID-19. Study-level background: Sample material is recorded as cDNA or gDNA derived from T cells, B-cell-depleted T cells, or PBMCs.

Source study methods: Amplification of reference gene primers was used by the study to estimate nucleated cell counts. The data were produced by immunoSEQ multiplex PCR, yet TCRdb's version contains in-frame clones alone and is incomplete. The D gene and trimming were derived from the DNA, and the V and J assignments and clone size from that table. The sample shows fewer than 300,000 clones, roughly nine tenths of them seen only once. The CDR3 has 15 residues. Per the germline V gene, CDR1 is SQVTM and CDR2 is ANQGSEA. V was clipped by 6 bases and J by 2 bases; unmatched bases: 10. Seattle enrolled patients during active infection and tracked them longitudinally.

The chain has TRBV29-1 and TRBJ2-5; 9 bases are a match to TRBD2. The sequencing sample was made of peripheral blood. The sequence derives from a woman aged 25 to 39 with COVID-19, enrolled during active disease. The CDR3 DNA reads as TGCAGCGTCATAAGGGGGCGGGAGGGACAAGAGACCCAGTACTTC. Translated: CSVIRGREGQETQYF.